These T cell receptor beta chains were read from a single sample in a study of somatic mutations in cytotoxic T cells in rheumatoid arthritis. The data were produced by immunoSEQ multiplex PCR, yet TCRdb's version contains in-frame clones alone and is incomplete. The sample yields more than 5,500 clones, roughly 80% seen once. The material sequenced was CD8+ T cells sorted from blood. All receptors derive from a woman aged 55 to 70 in good health. Both conserved end residues are part of each CDR3. D genes are given only for firm matches. Clone size appears in some rows only: once, few, many, or a class for an expanded clone.

clone size	V gene	D gene	J gene	CDR3 protein
few	TRBV29-1	TRBD2	TRBJ2-1	CSGRGASGSIGEQFF
large	TRBV6-4	.	TRBJ2-3	CASSDSGGKGTDTQYF
.	TRBV10-3	.	TRBJ1-6	CAISEDSHNSPLHF
.	TRBV5-6	.	TRBJ2-3	CASSPRSRAQYF
.	TRBV10-3	.	.	CAIRDMYEQYF
.	TRBV5-6	TRBD1	TRBJ1-5	CASSFGTGTLQPQHF
.	TRBV5-5	.	TRBJ1-1	CASSLDFLPGGTEAFF
.	TRBV19	.	TRBJ1-5	CASSWGPHSNQPQHF
.	TRBV18	TRBD1	TRBJ1-3	CASSPGTVSGNTIYF
few	TRBV7-9	.	TRBJ1-1	CASSLTGGNTEAFF
once	TRBV29-1	.	TRBJ2-3	CSVEVGDSTDTQYF
.	TRBV4-3	TRBD1	TRBJ2-5	CASSLIGQGAQETQYF
.	TRBV7-2	TRBD2	TRBJ2-7	CASSLGGLAGYEQYF
few	TRBV29-1	TRBD1	TRBJ2-7	CSVTGQGDEQYF
.	TRBV20-1	.	TRBJ1-1	CSARDMTEAFF
.	TRBV14	TRBD2	TRBJ2-3	CASSLGLAGPTDTQYF
few	TRBV7-7	.	TRBJ2-5	CASSLAPHTSYNRETQYF
.	TRBV7-3	TRBD1	TRBJ2-5	CASSLSAGGMETQYF
once	TRBV19	TRBD2	TRBJ2-7	CASTSGTTSSYEQYF
.	TRBV4-3	.	TRBJ2-1	CASSQDIGDSYNEQFF
.	TRBV9	.	TRBJ1-3	CASNYPGEGNTIYF
.	TRBV6-1	TRBD1	TRBJ1-5	CAIEQGEGKPQHF
.	TRBV9	.	TRBJ2-1	CASSARDSGVDEQFF
once	TRBV7-8	.	TRBJ1-2	CASSLALDPNYGYTF
.	TRBV4-3	.	TRBJ2-7	CASSQGAFSYEQYF
.	TRBV14	TRBD2	TRBJ2-7	CASSPGGGYEQYF
.	TRBV28	TRBD1	TRBJ2-7	CASSPRQGESSYEQYF
.	TRBV28	.	TRBJ1-1	CASSPDWAEAFF
few	TRBV25-1	.	TRBJ2-7	CASSVGVDEQYF
.	TRBV27	.	TRBJ2-6	CASTTGLPGANVLTF
.	TRBV5-5	TRBD2	TRBJ2-2	CASLLAANTGELFF
.	TRBV27	.	TRBJ2-7	CASSPNWYEQYF
.	TRBV27	.	TRBJ2-1	CASSSRLSFDEQFF
.	TRBV28	.	TRBJ1-2	CASSFRLNGYTF
few	TRBV7-9	.	TRBJ2-7	CASSLGQGKHEQYF
few	TRBV27	.	TRBJ2-7	CASSPSRRRRSYEQYF
.	TRBV7-3	.	TRBJ2-1	CASSSSTGNEQFF
few	TRBV5-6	.	TRBJ1-5	CASSLHGGSQHF
.	TRBV11-3	TRBD2	TRBJ2-1	CASSSSGGHNEQFF
.	TRBV19	TRBD1	TRBJ1-1	CASSIATGGNTEAFF
few	TRBV7-2	.	TRBJ2-7	CASSPDQTSSHEQYF
few	TRBV28	TRBD2	TRBJ2-1	CASSSPSLRTSGGSLWSSYNEQFF
.	TRBV9	.	TRBJ2-7	CASSVDGGLYEQYF
.	TRBV5-1	.	TRBJ2-2	CASSSRDFRVELFF
.	TRBV7-9	.	TRBJ1-1	CASSLTHEWGDGAFF
.	TRBV7-8	.	TRBJ2-2	CASSLGRLAGELFF
.	TRBV9	TRBD1	TRBJ1-1	CASSVFPQGGEAFF
.	TRBV4-1	TRBD1	TRBJ2-3	CASTDPAAGTGSPDTQYF
.	TRBV6-6	.	TRBJ2-2	CASSYSAGGRTGELFF
.	TRBV9	TRBD2	TRBJ2-7	CASSVGGGTSNEQYF
.	TRBV29-1	TRBD2	TRBJ2-1	CSVGTRATYNEQFF